Below, one TCR beta chain is given with its context. After extraction with the RNeasy kit, 0.5 to 1 ug of the RNA was reverse transcribed using random hexamers. TCRdb re-analysed the immunoSEQ multiplex PCR reads in MiXCR, keeping a single row per CDR3 protein. The sample includes around 190,000 distinct CDR3 sequences, 94% of them seen just once. This entry comes from a study of CD8 T cells in Susac syndrome. From blood CD8+ and CD4+ T cells, the TCR beta chain was sequenced. Definite or probable Susac syndrome was diagnosed using recently defined diagnostic criteria. V was cut by 0 bases and J by 4 bases, with 3 bases left in between. CDR1 DFQATT and CDR2 SNEGSKA come from the germline V gene (reference sequence). The CDR3 has 12 residues.

The chain has TRBV20-1 and TRBJ2-2; D is unclear. The sequence derives from a human donor with Susac syndrome. The sample taken for sequencing was CD4+ T cells from PBMCs. The CDR3 here is CSARERTGELFF. The CDR3 coding sequence is TGCAGTGCTAGAGAGCGCACCGGGGAGCTGTTTTTT.